The TCR beta chain under discussion was sequenced for a study of cytomegalovirus exposure and HLA in healthy donors. This clone was seen only a few times. It was with 60 Vbeta and 13 Jbeta primers that the PCR ran. Method: immunoSEQ multiplex PCR; TCRdb's copy keeps in-frame clones and lacks some. There are roughly 71,000 clones in the sample; approximately 80% occur only once, and 3% lies in the top ten. The V end was cut by 5 bases, the J end by 5 bases, with 21 bases between. This CDR3 has 16 residues. Germline V lookup: CDR1 SNHLY, CDR2 FYNNEI. The clonotype originates from a girl aged 5 to 17 in good health and CMV-seropositive. Sequencing was carried out using PBMCs. The rearrangement links TRBV2 to TRBJ1-2; a weak D match, TRBD1 (6 bases). The CDR3 here is CASSSEGGKMVYGYTF. CDR3 nucleotide sequence: TGTGCCAGCAGTTCCGAGGGGGGGAAAATGGTGTATGGCTACACCTTC.